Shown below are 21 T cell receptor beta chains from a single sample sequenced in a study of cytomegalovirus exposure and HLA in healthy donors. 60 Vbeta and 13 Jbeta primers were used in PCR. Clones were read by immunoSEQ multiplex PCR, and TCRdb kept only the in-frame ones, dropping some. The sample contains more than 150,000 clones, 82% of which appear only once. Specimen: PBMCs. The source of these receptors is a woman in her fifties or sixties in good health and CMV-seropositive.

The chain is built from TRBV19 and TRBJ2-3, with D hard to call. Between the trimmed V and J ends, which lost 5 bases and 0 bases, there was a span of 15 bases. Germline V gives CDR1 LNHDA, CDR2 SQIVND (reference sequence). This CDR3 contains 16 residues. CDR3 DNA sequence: TGTGCCAGTAGTTTGGGCCTTATACCTAGCACAGATACGCAGTATTTT. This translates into CASSLGLIPSTDTQYF.

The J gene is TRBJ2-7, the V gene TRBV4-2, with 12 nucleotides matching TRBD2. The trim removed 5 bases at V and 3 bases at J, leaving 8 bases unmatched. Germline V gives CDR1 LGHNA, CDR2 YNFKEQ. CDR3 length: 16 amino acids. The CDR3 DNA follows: TGTGCCAGCAGCAAGATCAAACTAGCGGGGGGCTACGAGCAGTACTTC. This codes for CASSKIKLAGGYEQYF.

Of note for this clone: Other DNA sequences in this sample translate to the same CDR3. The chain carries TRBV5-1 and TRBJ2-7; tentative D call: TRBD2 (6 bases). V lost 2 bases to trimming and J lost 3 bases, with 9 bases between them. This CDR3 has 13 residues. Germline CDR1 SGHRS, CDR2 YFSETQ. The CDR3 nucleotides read TGCGCCAGCAGCTTACGGGGGTACTACGAGCAGTACTTC. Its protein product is CASSLRGYYEQYF.

The CDR3 DNA sequence: TGTGCCAGCAGCCCCCTAGCGGGGGGGACCAAAAACATTCAGTACTTC. Protein product: CASSPLAGGTKNIQYF. This chain connects TRBV14 to TRBJ2-4; 12 bases map to TRBD2. V gave up 4 bases and J gave up 2 bases; unmatched junction bases: 3. The CDR3 has 16 residues. Germline V gene lookup returns CDR1 SGHDN and CDR2 FVKESK. The full variable domain, in which reference TRBV14 and TRBJ2-4 provide the parts outside the CDR3, is EAGVTQFPSHSVIEKGQTVTLRCDPISGHDNLYWYRRVMGKEIKFLLHFVKESKQDESGMPNNRFLAERTGGTYSTLKVQPAELEDSGVYFCASSPLAGGTKNIQYFGAGTRLSVL.

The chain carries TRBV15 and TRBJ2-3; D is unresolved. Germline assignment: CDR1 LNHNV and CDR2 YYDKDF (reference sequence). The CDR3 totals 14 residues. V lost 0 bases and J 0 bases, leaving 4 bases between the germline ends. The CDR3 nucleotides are TGTGCCACCAGCAGAGAGGCTAGCACAGATACGCAGTATTTT. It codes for CATSREASTDTQYF.

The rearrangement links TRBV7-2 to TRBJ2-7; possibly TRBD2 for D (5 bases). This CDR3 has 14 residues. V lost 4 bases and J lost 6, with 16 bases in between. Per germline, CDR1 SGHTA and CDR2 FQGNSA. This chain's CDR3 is CASSSPALASEQYF. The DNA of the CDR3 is TGTGCCAGCAGCTCCCCTGCCCTAGCTTCCGAGCAGTACTTC.

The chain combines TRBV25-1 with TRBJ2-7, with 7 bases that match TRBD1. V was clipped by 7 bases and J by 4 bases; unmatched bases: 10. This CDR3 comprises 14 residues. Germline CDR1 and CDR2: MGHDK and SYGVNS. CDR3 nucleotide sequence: TGTGCCAGCAATCCGACGGGCAGGGGGTACGAGCAGTACTTC. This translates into CASNPTGRGYEQYF.

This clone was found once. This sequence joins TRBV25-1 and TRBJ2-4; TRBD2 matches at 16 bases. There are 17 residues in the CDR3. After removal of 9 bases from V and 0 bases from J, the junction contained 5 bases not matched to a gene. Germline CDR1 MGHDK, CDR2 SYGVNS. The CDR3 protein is CARQGLAGGLAKNIQYF. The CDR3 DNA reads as TGTGCCAGACAGGGACTAGCGGGGGGGCTAGCCAAAAACATTCAGTACTTC.

CDR3 in amino acids: CASSDRGPDYGYTF. The CDR3 nucleotides read TGTGCCAGCAGCGACAGGGGTCCAGACTATGGCTACACCTTC. The rearrangement joins TRBV6-1 to TRBJ1-2; 8 bases are a match to TRBD1. The CDR3 extends over 14 amino acids. Trimming took 6 bases from V and 3 from J; bases not matched to a gene: 6. Germline loops: CDR1 MNHNS, CDR2 SASEGT.

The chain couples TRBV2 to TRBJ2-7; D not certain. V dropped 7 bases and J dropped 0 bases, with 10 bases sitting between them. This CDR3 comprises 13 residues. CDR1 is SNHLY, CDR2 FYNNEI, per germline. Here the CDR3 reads CASIPPSSYEQYF. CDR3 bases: TGTGCCAGCATTCCGCCCAGCTCCTACGAGCAGTACTTC.

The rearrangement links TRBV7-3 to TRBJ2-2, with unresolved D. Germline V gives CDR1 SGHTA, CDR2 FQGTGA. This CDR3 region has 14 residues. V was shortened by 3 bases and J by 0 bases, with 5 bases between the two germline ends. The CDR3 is CASSFDTNTGELFF. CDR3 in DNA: TGTGCCAGCAGCTTTGACACGAACACCGGGGAGCTGTTTTTT.

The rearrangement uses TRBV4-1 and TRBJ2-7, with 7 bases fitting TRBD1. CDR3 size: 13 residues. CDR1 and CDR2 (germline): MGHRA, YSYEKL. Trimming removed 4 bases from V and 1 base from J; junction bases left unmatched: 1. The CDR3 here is CASSRQGSYEQYF. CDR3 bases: TGCGCCAGCAGCCGACAGGGATCCTACGAGCAGTACTTC.

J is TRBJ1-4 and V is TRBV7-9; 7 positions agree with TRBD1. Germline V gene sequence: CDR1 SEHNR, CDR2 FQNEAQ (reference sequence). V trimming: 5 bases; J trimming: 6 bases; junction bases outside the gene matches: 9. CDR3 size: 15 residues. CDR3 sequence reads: CASSLKTGIHEKLFF. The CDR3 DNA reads TGTGCCAGCAGCCTAAAGACAGGGATCCATGAAAAACTGTTTTTT.

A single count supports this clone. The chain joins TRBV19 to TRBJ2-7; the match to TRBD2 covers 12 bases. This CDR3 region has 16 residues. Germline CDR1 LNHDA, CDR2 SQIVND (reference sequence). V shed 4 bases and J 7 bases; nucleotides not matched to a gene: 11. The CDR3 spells CASSRALAGGSSEQYF. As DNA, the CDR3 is TGTGCCAGTAGTAGGGCCCTAGCGGGGGGGTCTTCGGAGCAGTACTTC. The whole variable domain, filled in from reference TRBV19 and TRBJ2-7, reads DGGITQSPKYLFRKEGQNVTLSCEQNLNHDAMYWYRQDPGQGLRLIYYSQIVNDFQKGDIAEGYSVSREKKESFPLTVTSAQKNPTAFYLCASSRALAGGSSEQYFGPGTRLTVT.

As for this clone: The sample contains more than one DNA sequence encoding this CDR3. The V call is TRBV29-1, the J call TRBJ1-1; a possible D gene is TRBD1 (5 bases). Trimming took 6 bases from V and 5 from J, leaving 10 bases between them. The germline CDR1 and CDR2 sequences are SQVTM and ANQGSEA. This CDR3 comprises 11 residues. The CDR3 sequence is CSVGGGTEAFF. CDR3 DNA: TGCAGCGTCGGCGGGGGTACTGAAGCTTTCTTT.

The CDR3 loop reads CSVTRRENTEAFF. In nucleotides, the CDR3 is TGCAGCGTGACGAGACGGGAGAACACTGAAGCTTTCTTT. This rearrangement joins TRBV29-1 to TRBJ1-1; D gene ambiguous. The ends were cut back, 6 bases at V and 1 base at J, with 12 bases in the middle. Germline V lookup: CDR1 SQVTM, CDR2 ANQGSEA. The CDR3 extends over 13 amino acids.

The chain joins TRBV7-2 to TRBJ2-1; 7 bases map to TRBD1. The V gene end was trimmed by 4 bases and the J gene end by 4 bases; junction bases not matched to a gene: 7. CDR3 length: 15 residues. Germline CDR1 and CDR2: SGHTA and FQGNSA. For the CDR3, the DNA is TGTGCCAGCAGCTCCCCCGGGACAGCTTACAATGAGCAGTTCTTC. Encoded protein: CASSSPGTAYNEQFF.

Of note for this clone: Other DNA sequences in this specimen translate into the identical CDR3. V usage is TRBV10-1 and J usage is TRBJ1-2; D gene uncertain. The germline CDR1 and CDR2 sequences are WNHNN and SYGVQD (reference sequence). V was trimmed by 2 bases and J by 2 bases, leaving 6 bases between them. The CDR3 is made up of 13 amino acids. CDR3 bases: TGCGCCAGCAGTGAGGGGCAGAACTATGGCTACACCTTC. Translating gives CASSEGQNYGYTF.

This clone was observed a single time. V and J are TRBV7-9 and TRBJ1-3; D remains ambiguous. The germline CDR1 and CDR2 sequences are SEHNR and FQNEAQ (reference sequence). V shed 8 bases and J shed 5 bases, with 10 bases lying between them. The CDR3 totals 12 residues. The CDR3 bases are TGTGCCAGCGATAGTGCCAGAAACACCATATATTTT. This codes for CASDSARNTIYF.

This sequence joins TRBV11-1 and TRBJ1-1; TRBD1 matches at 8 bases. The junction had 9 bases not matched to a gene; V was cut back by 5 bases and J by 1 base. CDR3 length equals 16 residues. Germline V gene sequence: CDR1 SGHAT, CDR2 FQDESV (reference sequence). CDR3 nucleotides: TGTGCCAGCAGCCCCAGGACAGGGCGGACGAACACTGAAGCTTTCTTT. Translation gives CASSPRTGRTNTEAFF.

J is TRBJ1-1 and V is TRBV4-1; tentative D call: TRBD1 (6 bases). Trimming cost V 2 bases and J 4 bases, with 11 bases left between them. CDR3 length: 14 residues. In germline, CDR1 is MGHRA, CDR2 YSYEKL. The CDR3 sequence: CASSQSGVLTEAFF. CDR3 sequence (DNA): TGCGCCAGCAGCCAATCAGGGGTTCTCACTGAAGCTTTCTTT.